This T cell receptor beta chain originates from a study of T cells after yellow fever vaccination. From the 5' RACE reads, TCRdb called clonotypes with MiXCR, one entry per CDR3 protein. Here the sample spans around 250,000 distinct CDR3 sequences, about 5.2% being singletons. V lost 0 bases, J lost 4 bases, and 14 bases lay in between. Germline-derived CDR1 and CDR2 are DFQATT and SNEGSKA (reference sequence). The length of the CDR3 is 15 residues. The source is a man younger than 35 who received the YFV17D yellow fever vaccine. The sequenced sample was CD4+ T cells sorted from PBMCs, obtained on the day of the yellow fever booster vaccination. The rearrangement links TRBV20-1 to TRBJ2-3; TRBD2 might be the D (6 bases). CDR3 sequence reads: CSARDPSVVPDTQYF. The CDR3 DNA reads as TGCAGTGCTAGAGATCCTAGCGTAGTTCCAGATACGCAGTATTTT.